This T cell receptor (beta chain) was recorded in a study of cytomegalovirus exposure and HLA in healthy donors (dated by TCRdb to the late 2010s). Context from the whole study: According to an earlier analysis of around 600 of the donors, about 190 million T cells yielded over 90 million unique TCR beta sequences and about 280 Gb of sequence data. The study combined high-throughput TCR immunosequencing, statistical association of individual TCRs with disease status, and machine learning to predict cytomegalovirus infection status. An earlier analysis of approximately 630 of the donors applied high-throughput TCR beta sequencing to assess whether each TCR beta V gene segment acted as functional or pseudogenic. A later genetic analysis took genome-wide SNP genotypes for about three fifths of the 666 donors and used that subset as a discovery cohort. Typing coverage differed by locus: A, B, C, DRB1 and DQB1 were typed in about 620-640 donors, DQA1 in about 560, DPA1 in around 610, and DPB1 in 450 to 480. About five DR-DQ haplotypes were handled as single units for association and clustering because linkage in the cohort was strong. Of the roughly 390 genotyped donors, around 81% fell in the genetic ancestry cluster associated with self-reported Caucasian donors. A separate validation cohort of roughly 130 different subjects was used in addition to the 666-subject first cohort. The T cell repertoires of roughly 660 subjects were profiled by immunosequencing and related to cytomegalovirus serostatus. Donor age, sex, ethnicity and CMV serostatus were compiled alongside the repertoire data. All discovery cohort repertoires had been generated using a single sequencing platform. On average, roughly 250,000 unique TCR beta nucleotide sequences were sequenced per donor among a few hundred genotyped donors of the cohort, with 15% to 20% of those sequences being non-productive. HLA typing included class I and class II loci at four-digit resolution. In the later analysis, no new phenotypic data were used to find candidate immune exposures; instead, reliance was placed on TCR beta sequences and their occurrence across donors. The study aimed to test whether signatures of past pathogen exposure could be identified by cataloging public T cell receptors. A later analysis re-examined previously published TCR beta repertoires from roughly 650 donors and added high-resolution HLA genotyping to investigate patterns of TCR occurrence. An early release that covered about 600 HLA-typed donors contained around 330 gigabases of sequencing data and roughly 84 million unique TCR sequences. Paper-wide results and their limitations: The cohort was sequenced for TCR beta chains only, and without alpha or paired-chain data the features that could be detected were limited. Because HLA typing was missing for some donors at each locus, association tests included only the typed subset. In a later analysis, HLA-associated TCR beta chains showed more clonal expansion and lower generation probabilities than non-associated chains that were equally common. In a later genetic analysis, a missense DCLRE1C variant was associated with V-gene and J-gene trimming of TCR beta chains, and the association was replicated in an independent cohort. It was suggested by the authors that the approach could potentially be generalized to other disease states and immunological phenotypes. A further reported finding was that TCR beta sequences accurately predicted the HLA-A and HLA-B alleles for most subjects in the first cohort. The earlier analysis of around 600 of the donors excluded 15 to 20 rarely observed V segments, including chromosome 9 orphons, because counts were too low. CMV serostatus was the only immune exposure information available for the cohort. The study gave a list of about 150 TCR beta chains associated with cytomegalovirus. A few of the identified cytomegalovirus-associated TCR beta chains were confirmed in vitro to be specific for cytomegalovirus antigens. In a later analysis, most CMV-associated TCR beta chains were found to appear HLA-restricted, with HLA associations seemingly driven largely by CMV exposure. The presence/absence analyses assumed that sequencing depth was roughly uniform across donors, and that assumption may not be true. In a later analysis, the rate of TCR association differed among HLA loci, with DRB1 alleles having the most associated TCRs and HLA-C alleles having the fewest. Across donors, most TCR sequences were observed very rarely, whereas some public TCRs were present in many individuals. The 87-base-pair reads could not distinguish some IMGT-functional V segments, including TRBV6-2 and TRBV6-3, so those segments were excluded. A cluster of highly shared sequence variants was judged likely to represent a technical artifact of the sequencing pipeline. The classifier was reported to diagnose cytomegalovirus status with high specificity and sensitivity in both the original and validation cohorts. Correlated functional status among segregating V segments might reflect linkage disequilibrium, but an unknown experimental factor could not be ruled out. A later genetic analysis reported fewer N-insertions in productive TCRs among donors in an Asian-associated ancestry cluster than the roughly 690-donor mean. Strong co-occurrence of HLA alleles, especially DR and DQ, made assigning TCR associations to individual alleles difficult. In a later analysis, several top co-occurrence clusters were reported to appear linked to parvovirus B19, influenza, CMV and Epstein-Barr virus. An earlier analysis of approximately 530 of the donors showed that most TCR beta V segments appeared in productive rearrangements either about 87% or about 30% of the time, which broadly matched IMGT annotations. Specific HLA alleles were associated with roughly 16,000 TCR beta sequences at a false discovery rate of 0.05 in a later analysis.

The germline V gene sets CDR1 to SGHDN and CDR2 to FVKESK. V lost 1 base and J lost 2 bases, and the count of bases not matched to a germline gene is 12. The CDR3 starts with the cysteine, ends with the phenylalanine, and has 20 residues. This entry keeps only the CDR3 DNA: 60 bases, framed from base 1. About this clone: Its antigen is currently not known. Nothing much larger sits one base from this clone, and base qualities are not available.

Library preparation was by the immunoSEQ multiplex PCR assay. A mixture of 60 forward primers for TCR Vbeta segments and 13 reverse primers for TCR Jbeta segments was used in the multiplex PCR. Amplification of the CDR3 region of rearranged TCR beta genes was performed with a multiplex PCR assay on genomic DNA. On the Illumina HiSeq System, the amplified TCR beta libraries were sequenced as 87-base-pair reads. On the authors' methods: A later analysis tallied 75 million to 85 million unique TCR beta chains across the 666 repertoires, and some 12 million of those chains were shared by two or more donors. Raw reads were error-corrected and collapsed into unique sequences with a nearest-neighbor algorithm that merged closely related sequences to remove PCR and sequencing errors. CDR3 sequences were aligned to IMGT reference sequences to assign V, D and J gene segments. For a sequence to be retained, at least a six-nucleotide match to both a V gene segment and a J gene segment was required. A rearrangement was called productive if the CDR3 had no stop codons and remained in frame with V and J, and every other rearrangement was called non-productive. Following IMGT convention, CDR3 was defined as the stretch from the second conserved V-encoded cysteine to the conserved J-encoded phenylalanine. In an earlier analysis of approximately 500 of the donors, sequences lacking an unambiguous match to a single V gene segment were excluded. An earlier analysis of 550 to 650 of the donors classified V segments as functional when productive rearrangements were above 56.7% and as segregating when the standard deviation between donors was above 5%. A statistical classification framework was developed to diagnose cytomegalovirus status using the catalog of TCR beta chain sequences. A later analysis assigned V and J genes by comparing TCR nucleotide sequences with IMGT/GENE-DB human TR gene sequences. In a later analysis, CDR3 sequences and most-parsimonious VDJ recombination scenarios were assigned using the TCRdist pipeline. A later analysis defined each TCR beta chain by its CDR3 amino acid sequence plus V-gene family, and excluded reads lacking a unique V-gene family. In a later analysis, 500 to 700 highly shared, low-generation-probability nucleotide sequences were removed to address suspected cross-contamination and a sequencing artifact. In a later analysis, a clonal expansion index was calculated for each public chain from normalized within-repertoire ranks of inferred template counts. In a later analysis, generation probabilities were computed with a VDJ recombination model fitted to out-of-frame rearrangements, and the resulting probabilities were checked against IGoR. Hypergeometric tests were used in a later analysis to score TCR-TCR, TCR-HLA and TCR-CMV co-occurrence, with a repertoire-size bias correction applied to the TCR pairs. In a later analysis, false discovery rates were estimated by permuting HLA or CMV assignments 20 times. In a later analysis, co-occurring TCRs were grouped with DBSCAN, and TCRdist sequence similarity was added when clustering was performed within HLA-allele-positive subsets. Repertoires with fewer than 30,000 or more than 120,000 public chains, plus five repertoires with anomalous nucleotide sharing, were excluded from co-occurrence clustering. Here the immuneACCESS table is served through TCRdb, limited to in-frame sequences with V and J called. Missing clones are a known gap in these copies; in checked studies unresolved V genes cover under half, and the rest lacks a known reason. V and J calls and clone size come straight from that table; D and trimming were deduced from the DNA. The sample has 150,000 or so clones on record, around 82% of them singletons. The biggest ten clones account for 2% to 3% of the sample.

The cohort comprised 666 healthy bone marrow donors. At the time of sampling, all cohort members were nominally healthy, though unrecorded immune exposures were likely present. The donor tested CMV seronegative, placing the donor among the 350 or so seronegative members of the cohort. A peripheral blood sample was provided by each donor, and peripheral blood mononuclear cells were used for TCR beta sequencing. The Qiagen DNeasy Blood Extraction Kit was used to extract genomic DNA from the blood cell samples. The specimen sequenced was PBMCs. This sequence uses TRBV14 and TRBJ2-3; the central 13 bases match TRBD2. The receptor's source is a man aged 50-60 years in good health and CMV-seronegative. This receptor has the CDR3 CASSQVRTSGGWGITDTQYF. The nucleotide sequence is given as TGTGCCAGCAGCCAAGTCCGGACTAGCGGGGGCTGGGGGATCACAGATACGCAGTATTTT. The CDR3, completed at both ends by the reference TRBV14 and TRBJ2-3 genes, gives the full variable domain EAGVTQFPSHSVIEKGQTVTLRCDPISGHDNLYWYRRVMGKEIKFLLHFVKESKQDESGMPNNRFLAERTGGTYSTLKVQPAELEDSGVYFCASSQVRTSGGWGITDTQYFGPGTRLTVL.